What follows are 15 T cell receptor beta chains derived from one specimen sequenced in a study of T cells in Graves' hyperthyroidism and ophthalmopathy. Authors of the study amplified TCR beta CDR3 regions from RNA transcripts. Initially, a first-round RT-PCR of the TCR CDR3 employed the HTBI primer set. TCRdb passed the multiplex PCR reads through MiXCR, listing each CDR3 protein once. The table lists some 500,000 distinct CDR3 sequences, approximately 15% of them singletons, with 15% to 20% in the top ten. The sequenced sample consisted of blood. Every receptor here comes from a woman aged 18-30 years with Graves' hyperthyroidism.

This chain uses TRBV11-3 with TRBJ2-3, with D unresolved. Germline V lookup: CDR1 SGHNT, CDR2 YENEEA. Trimming pared 1 base from V and 4 bases from J, leaving 9 bases between. The CDR3 length is 14 residues. CDR3 sequence reads: CASSLVRSADTQYF. Here the CDR3 DNA reads TGTGCCAGCAGCTTAGTCCGGTCAGCAGATACGCAGTATTTT.

V is TRBV5-1 and J is TRBJ1-1; tentative D call: TRBD1 (6 bases). Germline CDR1 and CDR2: SGHRS and YFSETQ. The V end was cut by 6 bases, the J end by 6 bases, with 15 bases between. The CDR3 is made up of 13 amino acids. The CDR3 is CASNRVSFPEAFF. CDR3 coding DNA: TGCGCCAGCAACAGGGTCAGTTTTCCTGAAGCTTTCTTT.

This clonotype was seen ten or more times. The J gene is TRBJ2-5, the V gene TRBV28; D not resolved. The CDR3 sequence is 13 residues long. CDR1 is MDHEN and CDR2 is SYDVKM in the germline V gene. V dropped 3 bases and J dropped 1 base, with 6 bases sitting between them. Here the CDR3 reads CASSFLVQETQYF. CDR3 in DNA: TGTGCCAGCAGTTTCCTCGTCCAAGAGACCCAGTACTTC.

This clonotype was detected ten times or more. The genes are TRBV2 and TRBJ2-1; D might be TRBD1 (6 bases). This CDR3 spans 15 amino acids. V was cut by 6 bases and J by 0 bases, with 12 bases left in between. Per the germline V gene, CDR1 is SNHLY and CDR2 is FYNNEI. The CDR3 loop reads CASRLDRSSYNEQFF. CDR3 DNA: TGTGCCAGCAGACTGGACAGAAGCTCCTACAATGAGCAGTTCTTC.

The chain uses TRBV19 and TRBJ1-4; tentatively, D is TRBD1 (5 bases). From germline, CDR1 is LNHDA and CDR2 SQIVND (reference sequence). The length of the CDR3 is 18 residues. The V end lost 6 bases, the J end lost 0 bases, and 20 bases lay between the germline ends. Written as DNA, the CDR3 is TGTGCCAGTAGAGGGGACGACCACCACGAGGCAACTAATGAAAAACTGTTTTTT. Amino acids: CASRGDDHHEATNEKLFF. Filled out from reference TRBV19 and TRBJ1-4, the complete variable domain reads DGGITQSPKYLFRKEGQNVTLSCEQNLNHDAMYWYRQDPGQGLRLIYYSQIVNDFQKGDIAEGYSVSREKKESFPLTVTSAQKNPTAFYLCASRGDDHHEATNEKLFFGSGTQLSVL.

There are many counts of this clonotype. This sequence joins TRBV7-9 and TRBJ1-1; a weak D match, TRBD1 (6 bases). Germline CDR1 and CDR2: SEHNR and FQNEAQ (reference sequence). This CDR3 region has 16 residues. The V end lost 5 bases, the J end lost 1 base, and 17 bases lay between the germline ends. The DNA of the CDR3 is TGTGCCAGCAGCCTCACAGGGATGGTGAAGAACACTGAAGCTTTCTTT. It translates to CASSLTGMVKNTEAFF.

This clonotype has ten or more counts. The chain employs TRBV19 and TRBJ2-2; a possible D gene is TRBD1 (5 bases). The V and J ends lost 6 bases and 2 bases respectively, with 13 bases between them. Germline CDR1 reads LNHDA; CDR2 reads SQIVND (reference sequence). This CDR3 region has 15 residues. The CDR3 DNA reads TGTGCCAGTAGCGGGTGGGGCGATAACACCGGGGAGCTGTTTTTT. This gives the protein CASSGWGDNTGELFF.

The chain couples TRBV5-5 to TRBJ1-5; D is ambiguous. Germline CDR1 reads SGHKS; CDR2 reads YYEKEE (reference sequence). There are 14 residues in the CDR3. V gave up 6 bases and J gave up 4 bases, with 14 bases separating them. The CDR3 nucleotides are TGTGCCAGCAACCCCGGACGGAGAAATCAGCCCCAGCATTTT. Amino acids: CASNPGRRNQPQHF.

The J gene is TRBJ1-2, the V gene TRBV27; no definite D call. The CDR3 is 13 residues long. The germline V gene has CDR1 MNHEY and CDR2 SMNVEV (reference sequence). V lost 6 bases and J lost 6, with 14 bases in between. The CDR3 loop reads CASSNQEVDGYTF. The CDR3 coding sequence is TGTGCCAGCAGCAACCAGGAAGTGGATGGCTACACCTTC.

V is TRBV30 and J is TRBJ1-2; the D is unclear. In germline, CDR1 is GTSNPN, CDR2 SVGIG (reference sequence). This CDR3 is 11 amino acids long. Trimming took off 1 base at V and 2 bases at J, with 2 bases between the two ends. This chain's CDR3 is CAWSENYGYTF. In DNA, the CDR3 is TGTGCCTGGAGTGAGAACTATGGCTACACCTTC.

In its sample, this clonotype was seen a few times. A read error may explain this, as a much larger clone is one base away. Lacking the conserved final phenylalanine or tryptophan, this CDR3 likely reflects a read error. This chain uses TRBV2 with TRBJ1-2, with a possible D match to TRBD1 (6 bases). The CDR3 length is 13 residues. The V end lost 6 bases, the J end lost 2 bases, and 10 bases lay between the germline ends. Germline CDR1 SNHLY, CDR2 FYNNEI. The CDR3 loop is CASRRGVNYGYTI. The CDR3 coding sequence is TGTGCCAGCAGGAGGGGGGTAAACTATGGCTACACCATC.

This clonotype is a singleton in its sample. The chain joins TRBV28 to TRBJ1-6; D unclear. The length of the CDR3 is 13 residues. Per the germline V gene, CDR1 is MDHEN and CDR2 is SYDVKM. Between the trimmed V and J ends, which lost 4 bases and 7 bases, there was a span of 8 bases. The CDR3 nucleotides are TGTGCCAGCAGTTACGGTCTCAATTCACCCCTCCACTTT. It codes for CASSYGLNSPLHF.

This clonotype has a count of ten or more. The J gene is TRBJ1-5, the V gene TRBV18; no definite D call. The V and J ends lost 3 bases and 11 bases respectively, with 14 bases between them. The germline V gene has CDR1 KGHSH and CDR2 LQKENI. The CDR3 has 13 residues. The CDR3 DNA reads as TGTGCCAGCTCACCTGACCGGCGGGAAGCCCAGCATTTT. This gives the protein CASSPDRREAQHF.

Concerning this clonotype itself: This may arise from a read error, as a much more abundant clone is one base away. This chain uses TRBV5-5 with TRBJ2-7, with D hard to call. The CDR3 contains 14 residues. Germline V gene data show CDR1 as SGHKS and CDR2 as YYEKEE (reference sequence). Here the CDR3 DNA reads TGCGCCAGCAGCTGGACCCTAGGCTCCCACGAGCAGTACGTC. This sequence encodes CASSWTLGSHEQYV.

This clonotype was counted between two and nine times. The genes are TRBV24-1 and TRBJ2-5, with D tentatively TRBD1 (6 bases). V lost 4 bases and J 5 bases, leaving 10 bases between the germline ends. CDR1 and CDR2 (germline): KGHDR, SFDVKD. The CDR3 has 13 residues. This CDR3 is CATSEWQGETQYF. CDR3 bases: TGTGCCACCAGTGAGTGGCAGGGGGAGACCCAGTACTTC.